These 28 T cell receptor beta chains came from one sample sequenced in a study of control samples from healthy donors and cancer patients. Data came from immunoSEQ multiplex PCR; TCRdb stores just in-frame clones and leaves some out. Here the sample spans around 94,000 clones, about 90% being singletons. The sample consisted of blood. All receptors derive from a woman under 30 in good health.

This clone was seen only once. This chain connects TRBV3-1 (or the pseudogene TRBV3-2) to TRBJ1-3, with D uncertain. Trimming took off 6 bases at V and 0 bases at J, with 12 bases between the two ends. CDR1 is LGHDT, CDR2 YNNKEL, per germline (reference sequence). This CDR3 is 15 amino acids long. The CDR3 DNA is TGTGCCAGCAGTCGTAATGGAAACTCTGGAAACACCATATATTTT. It is translated as CASSRNGNSGNTIYF.

This chain connects TRBV6-6 to TRBJ1-1; TRBD1 aligns across 7 bases. The J segment lost 1 base and the V segment lost 6 bases, leaving 5 bases of the junction unmatched. The CDR3 has 14 amino acids. Germline V gene data show CDR1 as MNHNY and CDR2 as SVGAGI (reference sequence). The CDR3 sequence: CASSIRGGNTEAFF. CDR3 nucleotides: TGTGCCAGCAGCATCAGGGGGGGGAACACTGAAGCTTTCTTT.

This clone was recorded once. The chain uses TRBV24-1 and TRBJ2-6; possible D gene TRBD2, 5 bases. This CDR3 contains 17 residues. Between the trimmed V and J ends, which lost 1 base and 0 bases, there was a span of 9 bases. Germline V CDR1 and CDR2: KGHDR, SFDVKD. The CDR3 region is CATSDFPRGSGANVLTF. In DNA form, the CDR3 reads TGTGCCACCAGTGATTTTCCTCGGGGCTCTGGGGCCAACGTCCTGACTTTC.

This chain joins TRBV6-5 and TRBJ2-7; D might be TRBD1 or TRBD2, each matching 5 bases. CDR1 MNHEY and CDR2 SVGAGI come from the germline V gene. The length of the CDR3 is 14 residues. Trimming stripped 6 bases from V and 3 bases from J, with 15 bases between. CDR3 protein: CASRTKAGSYEQYF. The CDR3 bases are TGTGCCAGCAGGACCAAGGCAGGGAGCTACGAGCAGTACTTC.

The J gene is TRBJ1-5, the V gene TRBV27; the D is unclear. The germline CDR1 and CDR2 sequences are MNHEY and SMNVEV (reference sequence). The CDR3 consists of 15 residues. Trimming removed 3 bases at V and 3 bases at J, with 12 bases between. The CDR3 nucleotides are TGTGCCAGCAGTTTGAAACGTTCCGACAATCAGCCCCAGCATTTT. Protein product: CASSLKRSDNQPQHF.

The chain recombines TRBV5-1 with TRBJ2-7; 9 bases align to TRBD1. From germline, CDR1 is SGHRS and CDR2 YFSETQ. The V gene end was trimmed by 6 bases and the J gene end by 5 bases; junction bases not matched to a gene: 12. CDR3 size: 15 residues. CDR3 DNA: TGCGCCAGCACCAGTGGGGACAGGGTTAACGACGAGCAGTACTTC. It encodes CASTSGDRVNDEQYF.

Worth noting for this clone: The sample has other DNA sequences that encode this CDR3 too. The chain recombines TRBV7-2 with TRBJ2-7; 10 bases align to TRBD2. The germline gives CDR1 SGHTA, CDR2 FQGNSA. The V segment lost 5 bases and the J segment 2 bases; nucleotides outside the gene matches: 0. The CDR3 contains 13 residues. CDR3: CASSSGGAYEQYF. The CDR3, as DNA: TGTGCCAGCAGCAGCGGGGGGGCCTACGAGCAGTACTTC.

This clone appeared once. V usage is TRBV6-9 and J usage is TRBJ2-1; 9 bases are a match to TRBD2. Looked up from germline, CDR1 is MNHGY and CDR2 is SVAAGI. The CDR3 contains 18 residues. V lost 5 bases and J lost 6; bases outside the gene matches: 17. The CDR3 DNA is TGTGCCAGCAGTCTCCGAGCGGGGGGCCCTAGTGGGCCCAATGAGCAGTTCTTC. This sequence encodes CASSLRAGGPSGPNEQFF.

This rearrangement joins TRBV19 to TRBJ1-2; weak D call: TRBD1 (5 bases). The V gene's germline CDR1 is LNHDA and CDR2 SQIVND (reference sequence). CDR3 length: 15 residues. The V and J ends lost 4 bases and 7 bases respectively, with 19 bases between them. As DNA, the CDR3 is TGTGCCAGTAGTAAGCGGGGCTTGCCAGTTGGTGGCTACACCTTC. Residues: CASSKRGLPVGGYTF.

The rearrangement links TRBV19 to TRBJ1-1, with 7 bases that match TRBD1. The V gene's germline CDR1 is LNHDA and CDR2 SQIVND (reference sequence). Unmatched junction bases numbered 3, after V lost 4 bases and J lost 1 base. CDR3 size: 14 residues. CDR3 DNA sequence: TGTGCCAGTAGTAGGGGACAGTGGAACACTGAAGCTTTCTTT. It is translated as CASSRGQWNTEAFF.

The rearrangement links TRBV19 to TRBJ1-5; tentative D call: TRBD1 (5 bases). Germline V lookup: CDR1 LNHDA, CDR2 SQIVND (reference sequence). V shed 11 bases and J shed 5 bases, with 16 bases lying between them. The CDR3 sequence is 13 residues long. In DNA, the CDR3 is TGTGCCTTCCCCAGAAGGGGTGATCAGCCCCAGCATTTT. Protein product: CAFPRRGDQPQHF.

V usage is TRBV13 and J usage is TRBJ2-5; the D gene is possibly TRBD1 (6 bases). Germline CDR1 reads PRHDT; CDR2 reads FYEKMQ (reference sequence). Trimming stripped 4 bases from V and 1 base from J, with 19 bases between. The CDR3 is 17 amino acids. The CDR3 is CASSSRSTGPLQETQYF. The CDR3 coding sequence is TGTGCCAGCAGCTCTCGGTCAACAGGGCCCCTCCAAGAGACCCAGTACTTC.

The count of this clone is one. This chain links TRBV2 with TRBJ2-2; 10 positions match TRBD2. Per the germline V gene, CDR1 is SNHLY and CDR2 is FYNNEI. This CDR3 spans 15 amino acids. Trimming cost V 6 bases and J 7 bases; bases outside gene matches: 8. The CDR3 here is CASRRLAGTRGELFF. DNA for the CDR3: TGTGCCAGCAGGAGACTAGCGGGTACACGCGGGGAGCTGTTTTTT.

Note on this clone: This CDR3 is also generated by other DNA sequences in the sample. The rearrangement links TRBV28 to TRBJ1-5; D call uncertain. CDR3 length: 10 amino acids. Germline V gene data show CDR1 as MDHEN and CDR2 as SYDVKM. Deletions cut 6 bases from V and 7 bases from J, with 4 bases between. The CDR3 DNA reads TGTGCCAGCAGCGGCCAGCCCCAGCATTTT. As protein: CASSGQPQHF.

V usage is TRBV28 and J usage is TRBJ1-5, with D perhaps TRBD1 (5 bases). Germline V gene data show CDR1 as MDHEN and CDR2 as SYDVKM. Trimming took off 3 bases at V and 7 bases at J, with 19 bases between the two ends. The CDR3 loop spans 16 amino acids. CDR3 in DNA: TGTGCCAGCAGTTTCCAATCGGCGGGGGTAGGGCAGCCCCAGCATTTT. Residues: CASSFQSAGVGQPQHF.

The genes are TRBV19 and TRBJ2-1; the match to TRBD2 covers 11 bases. Germline CDR1 and CDR2: LNHDA and SQIVND (reference sequence). The V and J ends lost 5 bases and 2 bases, in that order; junction bases with no gene match: 5. The CDR3 runs to 16 residues. Here the CDR3 reads CASSSSGGRTYNEQFF. CDR3 in DNA: TGTGCCAGTAGTTCTAGCGGGGGGCGAACCTACAATGAGCAGTTCTTC.

The chain uses TRBV24-1 and TRBJ2-2; 8 bases fit TRBD2. Germline V gives CDR1 KGHDR, CDR2 SFDVKD. The CDR3 extends over 14 amino acids. After removal of 6 bases from V and 5 bases from J, the junction contained 4 bases not matched to a gene. In DNA, the CDR3 is TGTGCCACCAGTATTGCGGGAGGTACCGGGGAGCTGTTTTTT. This sequence encodes CATSIAGGTGELFF.

This sequence joins TRBV6-5 and TRBJ2-7; D not certain. CDR1 is MNHEY, CDR2 SVGAGI, per germline. V was shortened by 7 bases and J by 2 bases, with 15 bases between the two germline ends. There are 14 residues in the CDR3. CDR3 DNA sequence: TGTGCCAGCAACGTTTCTCCTGCCGCCTACGAGCAGTACTTC. The encoded protein is CASNVSPAAYEQYF.

This CDR3 reads CASSILSEGANTEAFF. In DNA form, the CDR3 reads TGTGCCAGTAGTATACTGTCTGAGGGGGCGAACACTGAAGCTTTCTTT. The J gene is TRBJ1-1, the V gene TRBV19, with 7 nucleotides matching TRBD1. Germline trimming cut 2 bases from V and 1 base from J; bases unmatched to any gene: 7. The CDR3 extends over 16 amino acids. CDR1 is LNHDA and CDR2 is SQIVND in the germline V gene (reference sequence). The variable domain in full, with the rest retrieved from reference TRBV19 and TRBJ1-1, is DGGITQSPKYLFRKEGQNVTLSCEQNLNHDAMYWYRQDPGQGLRLIYYSQIVNDFQKGDIAEGYSVSREKKESFPLTVTSAQKNPTAFYLCASSILSEGANTEAFFGQGTRLTVV.

The genes are TRBV7-8 and TRBJ1-5; TRBD1 might be the D (5 bases). CDR3 length: 15 amino acids. The V end was cut by 2 bases, the J end by 4 bases, with 12 bases between. Germline loops: CDR1 SGHVS, CDR2 FQNEAQ. This chain's CDR3 is CASSLQGVGNQPQHF. CDR3 nucleotide sequence: TGTGCCAGCAGCTTACAGGGTGTAGGGAATCAGCCCCAGCATTTT.

The rearrangement links TRBV5-1 to TRBJ2-2, with D hard to call. Germline V lookup: CDR1 SGHRS, CDR2 YFSETQ. CDR3 length equals 14 residues. Trimming took off 0 bases at V and 3 bases at J, with 6 bases between the two ends. CDR3 coding DNA: TGCGCCAGCAGCTTGGCCAAAGACACCGGGGAGCTGTTTTTT. As protein: CASSLAKDTGELFF.

This clone was counted a single time. The rearrangement uses TRBV11-2 and TRBJ1-1, with 8 bases matching TRBD1. Losses at the gene ends were 8 bases for V and 2 bases for J; bases not matched to a gene: 7. In germline, CDR1 is SGHAT, CDR2 FQNNGV. There are 14 residues in the CDR3. For the CDR3, the DNA is TGTGCCAGCCTACGGGACAGGTTAAACACTGAAGCTTTCTTT. Translation gives CASLRDRLNTEAFF.

The J gene is TRBJ1-3, the V gene TRBV5-1; D unclear. The V gene's germline CDR1 is SGHRS and CDR2 YFSETQ. Trimming pared 2 bases from V and 0 bases from J, leaving 6 bases between. This CDR3 has 14 amino acids. Here the CDR3 DNA reads TGCGCCAGCAGCTTCTCGAGCTCTGGAAACACCATATATTTT. Its translation: CASSFSSSGNTIYF.

The DNA for the CDR3 is TGTGCCAGCAGCGGGAAGGGAGGGCAGTCCTACGAGCAGTACTTC. It is translated as CASSGKGGQSYEQYF. This chain connects TRBV28 to TRBJ2-7, with 7 bases identical to TRBD2. The V segment lost 6 bases and the J segment 1 base; nucleotides outside the gene matches: 9. The germline gives CDR1 MDHEN, CDR2 SYDVKM. The CDR3 covers 15 residues.

This clone came up once. As DNA, the CDR3 is TGTGCCAGCAGTTACGGAGGGGCAGGGAACACTGAAGCTTTCTTT. This gives the protein CASSYGGAGNTEAFF. This chain joins TRBV6-5 and TRBJ1-1, with TRBD1 as a possible D gene (5 bases). CDR1 is MNHEY, CDR2 SVGAGI, per germline. The CDR3 has 15 amino acids. Trimming pared 2 bases from V and 1 base from J, leaving 11 bases between.

The V gene is TRBV10-3, the J gene TRBJ1-2; 8 nucleotides match TRBD1. Trimming removed 4 bases from V and 4 bases from J; junction bases left unmatched: 14. The germline V gene has CDR1 ENHRY and CDR2 SYGVKD. The CDR3 has 17 residues. The chain's CDR3 is CAISADRDRGRFYGYTF. The CDR3 DNA follows: TGTGCCATCAGTGCCGATAGAGACAGGGGCAGATTCTATGGCTACACCTTC.

This clone appeared a single time. The chain is built from TRBV7-9 and TRBJ2-1, with 7 bases lining up with TRBD1. V shed 2 bases, J shed 11 bases, and the junction held 15 bases outside the gene matches. The CDR3 covers 16 residues. In germline, CDR1 is SEHNR, CDR2 FQNEAQ (reference sequence). The DNA of the CDR3 is TGTGCCAGCAGCTTATGGACAGGTGGGGACCTTAGGAAGCAGTTCTTC. This encodes CASSLWTGGDLRKQFF.

V and J are TRBV6-6 and TRBJ2-2, with a possible D match to TRBD2 (6 bases). Germline values: CDR1 MNHNY, CDR2 SVGAGI (reference sequence). Trimming left V 6 bases short and J 1 base short, with 9 bases between. This CDR3 is 14 amino acids long. In DNA form, the CDR3 reads TGTGCCAGCAGGATCGGGGGGAACACCGGGGAGCTGTTTTTT. Translation: CASRIGGNTGELFF.